Each of the 18 T cell receptor beta chains below was sequenced from the same sample in a study of T cell responses to AZD1222 COVID-19 vaccine. Clones were read by immunoSEQ multiplex PCR, and TCRdb kept only the in-frame ones, dropping some. The sample yields 45,000 to 55,000 clones, roughly 80% seen once. The sequenced sample was peripheral blood, obtained on day 0 of MenACWY control vaccination. These receptors were obtained from an adult in good health.

V gene TRBV19 combines with J gene TRBJ2-5; 9 bases line up with TRBD2. The V gene's germline CDR1 is LNHDA and CDR2 SQIVND (reference sequence). This CDR3 comprises 17 residues. V shed 5 bases, J shed 2 bases, and the junction held 12 bases outside the gene matches. CDR3 protein: CASSGGASGNYQETQYF. The CDR3 bases are TGTGCCAGTAGTGGAGGGGCTAGCGGGAATTATCAAGAGACCCAGTACTTC.

V is TRBV5-1 and J is TRBJ2-3; tentatively, D is TRBD1 or TRBD2 (5 bases each). V shed 0 bases and J shed 4 bases, with 12 bases lying between them. This CDR3 spans 15 amino acids. Germline V gives CDR1 SGHRS, CDR2 YFSETQ. This chain's CDR3 is CASSLGDRAADTQYF. The CDR3 DNA sequence: TGCGCCAGCAGCTTGGGGGACCGGGCCGCAGATACGCAGTATTTT. Combining the CDR3 with reference TRBV5-1 and TRBJ2-3 gives the whole variable domain KAGVTQTPRYLIKTRGQQVTLSCSPISGHRSVSWYQQTPGQGLQFLFEYFSETQRNKGNFPGRFSGRQFSNSRSEMNVSTLELGDSALYLCASSLGDRAADTQYFGPGTRLTVL.

This chain connects TRBV14 to TRBJ2-7, with D perhaps TRBD1 (6 bases). Trimming removed 1 base at V and 2 bases at J, with 9 bases between. This CDR3 region has 14 residues. Germline CDR1 is SGHDN and CDR2 is FVKESK. The CDR3 loop reads CASSQGQAPYEQYF. DNA of the CDR3: TGTGCCAGCAGCCAAGGACAGGCCCCCTACGAGCAGTACTTC.

The chain recombines TRBV6-5 with TRBJ1-1; D unclear. This CDR3 is 14 amino acids long. With 0 bases removed from V and 5 bases from J, the gap between germline ends came to 10 bases. Germline V gene data show CDR1 as MNHEY and CDR2 as SVGAGI. The DNA of the CDR3 is TGTGCCAGCAGTTACTCGGGGATGGGGACTGAAGCTTTCTTT. Amino acid sequence: CASSYSGMGTEAFF.

This clone turned up a few times. The chain joins TRBV28 to TRBJ1-5, with D unresolved. Germline V gives CDR1 MDHEN, CDR2 SYDVKM. V was clipped by 3 bases and J by 7 bases, with 7 bases between them. There are 12 residues in the CDR3. The CDR3 bases are TGTGCCAGCAGTTTCCACCGACAGCCCCAGCATTTT. Translated: CASSFHRQPQHF.

V and J are TRBV19 and TRBJ2-5; no definite D call. Germline V gene sequence: CDR1 LNHDA, CDR2 SQIVND (reference sequence). The CDR3 has 12 residues. Trimming stripped 3 bases from V and 4 bases from J, with 6 bases between. This chain's CDR3 is CASSMRRETQYF. CDR3 DNA: TGTGCCAGTAGTATGCGGCGAGAGACCCAGTACTTC. The whole variable domain, remainder taken from reference TRBV19 and TRBJ2-5, is DGGITQSPKYLFRKEGQNVTLSCEQNLNHDAMYWYRQDPGQGLRLIYYSQIVNDFQKGDIAEGYSVSREKKESFPLTVTSAQKNPTAFYLCASSMRRETQYFGPGTRLLVL.

The genes are TRBV18 and TRBJ1-5; D remains ambiguous. Trimming removed 2 bases at V and 2 bases at J, with 16 bases between. The CDR3 contains 17 residues. Germline CDR1 is KGHSH and CDR2 is LQKENI. CDR3 protein: CASSPSAGPLGNQPQHF. The CDR3 region has the DNA TGTGCCAGCTCACCATCGGCCGGACCTTTAGGCAATCAGCCCCAGCATTTT.

The V and J genes are TRBV10-3 and TRBJ2-1; weak D call: TRBD1 (5 bases). The germline V gene has CDR1 ENHRY and CDR2 SYGVKD. The V gene lost 3 bases and the J gene lost 4 bases, with 10 bases spanning the gap. The CDR3 totals 14 residues. The CDR3 bases are TGTGCCATCAGTGATGGTAGGGGTTACAATGAGCAGTTCTTC. This translates into CAISDGRGYNEQFF.

CDR3 region: CASSNDRGPGELFF. CDR3 in DNA: TGTGCCAGCAGCAACGACAGGGGGCCTGGGGAGCTGTTTTTT. This sequence joins TRBV6-5 and TRBJ2-2; 10 nucleotides line up with TRBD1. With 6 bases clipped from V and 8 bases from J, the junction kept 6 bases outside the gene matches. This CDR3 comprises 14 residues. Germline values: CDR1 MNHEY, CDR2 SVGAGI.

The V gene is TRBV19, the J gene TRBJ2-3; D gene unclear. The CDR3 is 11 residues long. Germline CDR1 is LNHDA and CDR2 is SQIVND (reference sequence). V dropped 6 bases and J dropped 2 bases, with 3 bases sitting between them. This CDR3 reads CASRTTDTQYF. The CDR3 DNA reads TGTGCCAGTAGAACCACAGATACGCAGTATTTT.

There are a few counts of this clone. The chain couples TRBV5-1 to TRBJ1-6, with no clear D. The CDR3 sequence is 15 residues long. Trimming stripped 0 bases from V and 7 bases from J, with 11 bases between. Germline CDR1 and CDR2: SGHRS and YFSETQ. The CDR3 spells CASSLEAGANSPLHF. The CDR3 DNA reads as TGCGCCAGCAGCTTGGAGGCGGGTGCGAATTCACCCCTCCACTTT.

The V call is TRBV9, the J call TRBJ2-2; 12 nucleotides line up with TRBD1. Per the germline V gene, CDR1 is SGDLS and CDR2 is YYNGEE. The CDR3 totals 17 residues. V was pared by 3 bases and J by 6 bases, with 9 bases of the junction left unmatched. The DNA for the CDR3 is TGTGCCAGCAGCGCGGGACAGGGGGCGACGTTTTCCGGGGAGCTGTTTTTT. Amino acid sequence: CASSAGQGATFSGELFF.

V is TRBV9 and J is TRBJ2-7; the match to TRBD2 covers 14 bases. The trim removed 4 bases at V and 0 bases at J, leaving 15 bases unmatched. The CDR3 runs 20 residues. Germline-derived CDR1 and CDR2 are SGDLS and YYNGEE. CDR3 DNA: TGTGCCAGCAGCCGACGGCGGGGGACTAGCGGGAGCGCTAGCTCCTACGAGCAGTACTTC. This sequence encodes CASSRRRGTSGSASSYEQYF.

The rearrangement uses TRBV30 and TRBJ1-6, with 9 bases matching TRBD1. Germline assignment: CDR1 GTSNPN and CDR2 SVGIG (reference sequence). The CDR3 has 14 residues. Losses at the gene ends were 8 bases for V and 7 bases for J; bases not matched to a gene: 9. In DNA form, the CDR3 reads TGTGCCCTCCGGGACAGGGTCAGGAATTCACCCCTCCACTTT. It encodes CALRDRVRNSPLHF.

V and J are TRBV7-9 and TRBJ1-4, with D possibly being TRBD1 (5 bases). CDR1 and CDR2 (germline): SEHNR, FQNEAQ (reference sequence). The CDR3 totals 16 residues. Trimming took off 0 bases at V and 8 bases at J, with 16 bases between the two ends. Written as DNA, the CDR3 is TGTGCCAGCAGCTTAGCTGGGCAGGGATTTGGGGAAAAACTGTTTTTT. The encoded protein is CASSLAGQGFGEKLFF.

The chain recombines TRBV11-2 with TRBJ1-1, with D unclear. CDR1 and CDR2 from the germline V gene are SGHAT and FQNNGV. This CDR3 has 19 amino acids. V dropped 1 base and J dropped 4 bases, with 25 bases sitting between them. The CDR3 region is CASSLGGFYDGQVGTEAFF. DNA of the CDR3: TGTGCCAGCAGCTTAGGAGGTTTTTATGACGGTCAGGTTGGCACTGAAGCTTTCTTT.

The chain combines TRBV7-7 with TRBJ2-1, with D possibly matching TRBD1 (5 bases). CDR1 and CDR2 from the germline V gene are SSHAT and FNYEAQ (reference sequence). V dropped 5 bases and J dropped 4 bases, with 12 bases sitting between them. The CDR3 length is 14 residues. CDR3 in amino acids: CASSPAGAYNEQFF. In DNA form, the CDR3 reads TGTGCCAGCAGCCCTGCTGGGGCTTACAATGAGCAGTTCTTC.

The V gene is TRBV14, the J gene TRBJ2-5, with D possibly TRBD2 on 5 matching bases. This CDR3 comprises 17 residues. Germline CDR1 SGHDN, CDR2 FVKESK. V was pared by 0 bases and J by 5 bases, with 19 bases between. Written as DNA, the CDR3 is TGTGCCAGCAGCCAAGATCACGGGGTAGGGCCTTGGGAGACCCAGTACTTC. It specifies CASSQDHGVGPWETQYF.